This T cell receptor beta chain emerged from a study of blood T cell repertoires in COVID-19. Across the study: Donors in the United States, Italy and Spain gave samples during acute or convalescent COVID-19. PBMCs, B-cell-depleted T cells, or T cells were the source of the cDNA or gDNA that made up the material.

This CDR3 has 15 amino acids. Germline lookup yields CDR1 SEHNR and CDR2 FQNEAQ (reference sequence). V lost 5 bases, J lost 4 bases, and 10 bases stayed unmatched. In terms of age and location, participants ranged from roughly 18 to 95 years and lived in roughly 22 US areas. Participant reports of clinical history set cohort assignment. Libraries were prepared by immunoSEQ multiplex PCR; TCRdb keeps only in-frame clonotypes and omits some of them. The sample has about 210,000 clones; 80% are singletons. Sequencing input: PBMCs or T cells enriched from blood (not recorded which). V usage is TRBV7-9 and J usage is TRBJ2-5; TRBD1 aligns across 7 bases. The receptor comes from a man aged 30-40 years with acute COVID-19. The CDR3 nucleotides read TGTGCCAGCAGCATTACAGGGGCGGGTGGAGAGACCCAGTACTTC. Amino acids: CASSITGAGGETQYF.